The source of this T cell receptor beta chain is a study of CD8 T cells in Susac syndrome. Study-wide background: Active disease was present in about 6 of the sequenced Susac syndrome patients, whereas roughly 8 of them were in remission.

The RNA, about 0.5 to 1 ug, was put through reverse transcription using random hexamers. TCRdb itself ran the immunoSEQ multiplex PCR reads through MiXCR, one entry per CDR3 protein. The data hold roughly 250,000 distinct CDR3 sequences, with 95% to 97% observed a single time. CDR1 is MGHRA and CDR2 is YSYEKL in the germline V gene. This CDR3 is 15 amino acids long. The V and J ends lost 4 bases and 4 bases respectively, with 16 bases between them. The chain links TRBV4-1 to TRBJ2-5; no reliable D call. The clonotype was recovered from a human donor with Susac syndrome. The sequenced sample was CD4+ T cells from PBMCs. The CDR3 DNA reads as TGCGCCAGCAGCCCATCCCTTTCACGGACAGAGACCCAGTACTTC. It specifies CASSPSLSRTETQYF.